One sample yielded the 14 T cell receptor beta chains listed below, sequenced in a study of PD-1 blockade in classical Hodgkin lymphoma. Each of the patients experienced relapse following autologous stem cell transplantation, and their brentuximab vedotin exposure differed. TCRdb keeps only in-frame clones here, not all; method: immunoSEQ multiplex PCR. This repertoire shows about 85,000 clones, 80% to 95% found once; its top ten account for around 2.4%. The source material was peripheral blood mononuclear cells (PBMCs), sampled before the second cycle of nivolumab. Receptors were obtained from a human donor with classical Hodgkin lymphoma.

In DNA form, the CDR3 reads TGTGCCAGTAGTATCCGGACAGGGAGTGAAAAACTGTTTTTT. Protein sequence: CASSIRTGSEKLFF. This chain joins TRBV19 and TRBJ1-4, with 8 nucleotides matching TRBD1. Germline lookup yields CDR1 LNHDA and CDR2 SQIVND (reference sequence). The trim removed 3 bases at V and 7 bases at J, leaving 4 bases unmatched. The CDR3 consists of 14 residues.

This chain joins TRBV10-1 and TRBJ2-2; 13 bases align to TRBD2. Germline loops: CDR1 WNHNN, CDR2 SYGVQD (reference sequence). V gave up 6 bases and J gave up 5 bases; unmatched junction bases: 6. There are 16 residues in the CDR3. CDR3 DNA sequence: TGCGCCAGCAGCCCCGCGGGACTAGCGGGGACCGGGGAGCTGTTTTTT. Amino acids: CASSPAGLAGTGELFF.

The chain couples TRBV30 to TRBJ2-2; D uncertain. Trimming removed 2 bases at V and 6 bases at J, with 10 bases between. Germline V gene lookup returns CDR1 GTSNPN and CDR2 SVGIG (reference sequence). The CDR3 sequence is 13 residues long. Here the CDR3 reads CAWSLRLAGELFF. CDR3 DNA sequence: TGTGCCTGGAGTCTCAGACTGGCCGGGGAGCTGTTTTTT.

The chain joins TRBV18 to TRBJ2-4; 7 bases are a match to TRBD2. This CDR3 is built from 13 residues. V shed 6 bases and J 9 bases; nucleotides not matched to a gene: 8. The germline V gene has CDR1 KGHSH and CDR2 LQKENI. The CDR3 sequence: CASSRGTTTIQYF. The CDR3 DNA reads TGTGCCAGCTCTCGGGGGACTACGACCATTCAGTACTTC.

In its sample, this clone was seen once. The chain employs TRBV5-1 and TRBJ2-7; D is uncertain. Trimming removed 4 bases at V and 1 base at J, with 18 bases between. Germline CDR1 reads SGHRS; CDR2 reads YFSETQ. This CDR3 spans 16 amino acids. The CDR3 loop reads CASSQIPVSVSYEQYF. The CDR3 DNA reads TGCGCCAGCAGCCAAATCCCAGTAAGTGTGTCCTACGAGCAGTACTTC.

The rearrangement joins TRBV27 to TRBJ2-7, with TRBD2 matching over 13 bases. Germline V gene data show CDR1 as MNHEY and CDR2 as SMNVEV (reference sequence). CDR3 length: 16 amino acids. Trimming took 4 bases from V and 3 from J; bases not matched to a gene: 6. CDR3 amino acids: CASSSFRLAGGYEQYF. The CDR3 bases are TGTGCCAGCAGTTCTTTTCGACTAGCGGGGGGCTACGAGCAGTACTTC.

The genes are TRBV9 and TRBJ2-7; D tentatively reads TRBD1 or TRBD2 (5 bases each). Trimming stripped 3 bases from V and 3 bases from J, with 13 bases between. Germline values: CDR1 SGDLS, CDR2 YYNGEE. The CDR3 spans 14 residues. CDR3 in amino acids: CASSDRDGYYEQYF. The CDR3 nucleotides are TGTGCCAGCAGCGACCGGGACGGATACTACGAGCAGTACTTC.

The chain joins TRBV14 to TRBJ1-2; no definite D call. The length of the CDR3 is 13 residues. V gave up 2 bases and J gave up 10 bases, with 14 bases separating them. CDR1 and CDR2 from the germline V gene are SGHDN and FVKESK. The CDR3 DNA reads as TGTGCCAGCAGCCAACGGGGATACGATGTCTACACCTTC. Residues: CASSQRGYDVYTF.

V and J are TRBV5-1 and TRBJ2-1; TRBD2 agrees at 10 bases. V gave up 1 base and J gave up 0 bases; unmatched junction bases: 7. CDR1 and CDR2 (germline): SGHRS, YFSETQ. This CDR3 spans 18 amino acids. The CDR3 nucleotides are TGCGCCAGCAGCTTGACAGCGGGAGGGCCGGGCTCCTACAATGAGCAGTTCTTC. Residues: CASSLTAGGPGSYNEQFF.

The CDR3 sequence is CASTCTGELFF. The CDR3 DNA reads as TGTGCCAGCACCTGCACCGGGGAGCTGTTTTTT. V gene TRBV6-1 combines with J gene TRBJ2-2; D ambiguous. Per the germline V gene, CDR1 is MNHNS and CDR2 is SASEGT. This CDR3 region has 11 residues. Trimming removed 7 bases at V and 4 bases at J, with 4 bases between.

The chain employs TRBV6-5 and TRBJ2-3, with TRBD1 matching over 9 bases. The junction had 9 bases not matched to a gene; V was cut back by 6 bases and J by 5 bases. The germline V gene has CDR1 MNHEY and CDR2 SVGAGI. The CDR3 totals 15 residues. CDR3 sequence (DNA): TGTGCCAGCAGCTTTACAGGGGGCTCAGGAGATACGCAGTATTTT. It translates to CASSFTGGSGDTQYF.

The chain recombines TRBV28 with TRBJ2-7, with TRBD1 matching 8 bases. This CDR3 spans 16 amino acids. Trimming took 5 bases from V and 2 from J; bases not matched to a gene: 11. Per germline, CDR1 MDHEN and CDR2 SYDVKM. CDR3 sequence reads: CASSLVQGVTTYEQYF. The CDR3 region has the DNA TGTGCCAGCAGTCTAGTACAGGGGGTCACAACCTACGAGCAGTACTTC.

This clone is a singleton in its sample. The chain links TRBV5-1 to TRBJ2-2, with D maybe TRBD2 (5 bases). CDR1 SGHRS and CDR2 YFSETQ come from the germline V gene. There are 16 residues in the CDR3. With 0 bases removed from V and 6 bases from J, the gap between germline ends came to 15 bases. CDR3 sequence: CASSLDLGLAAGELFF. As DNA, the CDR3 is TGCGCCAGCAGCTTGGATCTCGGGCTAGCCGCCGGGGAGCTGTTTTTT. The whole variable domain, filled in from reference TRBV5-1 and TRBJ2-2, reads KAGVTQTPRYLIKTRGQQVTLSCSPISGHRSVSWYQQTPGQGLQFLFEYFSETQRNKGNFPGRFSGRQFSNSRSEMNVSTLELGDSALYLCASSLDLGLAAGELFFGEGSRLTVL.

This chain uses TRBV10-3 with TRBJ2-7, with a tentative D call TRBD1 (5 bases). This CDR3 has 16 amino acids. CDR1 is ENHRY and CDR2 is SYGVKD in the germline V gene. Trimming pared 5 bases from V and 0 bases from J, leaving 17 bases between. CDR3 nucleotides: TGTGCCATCAGTAGCCTGGTGGGGCAAAGCTCCTACGAGCAGTACTTC. Its translation: CAISSLVGQSSYEQYF.